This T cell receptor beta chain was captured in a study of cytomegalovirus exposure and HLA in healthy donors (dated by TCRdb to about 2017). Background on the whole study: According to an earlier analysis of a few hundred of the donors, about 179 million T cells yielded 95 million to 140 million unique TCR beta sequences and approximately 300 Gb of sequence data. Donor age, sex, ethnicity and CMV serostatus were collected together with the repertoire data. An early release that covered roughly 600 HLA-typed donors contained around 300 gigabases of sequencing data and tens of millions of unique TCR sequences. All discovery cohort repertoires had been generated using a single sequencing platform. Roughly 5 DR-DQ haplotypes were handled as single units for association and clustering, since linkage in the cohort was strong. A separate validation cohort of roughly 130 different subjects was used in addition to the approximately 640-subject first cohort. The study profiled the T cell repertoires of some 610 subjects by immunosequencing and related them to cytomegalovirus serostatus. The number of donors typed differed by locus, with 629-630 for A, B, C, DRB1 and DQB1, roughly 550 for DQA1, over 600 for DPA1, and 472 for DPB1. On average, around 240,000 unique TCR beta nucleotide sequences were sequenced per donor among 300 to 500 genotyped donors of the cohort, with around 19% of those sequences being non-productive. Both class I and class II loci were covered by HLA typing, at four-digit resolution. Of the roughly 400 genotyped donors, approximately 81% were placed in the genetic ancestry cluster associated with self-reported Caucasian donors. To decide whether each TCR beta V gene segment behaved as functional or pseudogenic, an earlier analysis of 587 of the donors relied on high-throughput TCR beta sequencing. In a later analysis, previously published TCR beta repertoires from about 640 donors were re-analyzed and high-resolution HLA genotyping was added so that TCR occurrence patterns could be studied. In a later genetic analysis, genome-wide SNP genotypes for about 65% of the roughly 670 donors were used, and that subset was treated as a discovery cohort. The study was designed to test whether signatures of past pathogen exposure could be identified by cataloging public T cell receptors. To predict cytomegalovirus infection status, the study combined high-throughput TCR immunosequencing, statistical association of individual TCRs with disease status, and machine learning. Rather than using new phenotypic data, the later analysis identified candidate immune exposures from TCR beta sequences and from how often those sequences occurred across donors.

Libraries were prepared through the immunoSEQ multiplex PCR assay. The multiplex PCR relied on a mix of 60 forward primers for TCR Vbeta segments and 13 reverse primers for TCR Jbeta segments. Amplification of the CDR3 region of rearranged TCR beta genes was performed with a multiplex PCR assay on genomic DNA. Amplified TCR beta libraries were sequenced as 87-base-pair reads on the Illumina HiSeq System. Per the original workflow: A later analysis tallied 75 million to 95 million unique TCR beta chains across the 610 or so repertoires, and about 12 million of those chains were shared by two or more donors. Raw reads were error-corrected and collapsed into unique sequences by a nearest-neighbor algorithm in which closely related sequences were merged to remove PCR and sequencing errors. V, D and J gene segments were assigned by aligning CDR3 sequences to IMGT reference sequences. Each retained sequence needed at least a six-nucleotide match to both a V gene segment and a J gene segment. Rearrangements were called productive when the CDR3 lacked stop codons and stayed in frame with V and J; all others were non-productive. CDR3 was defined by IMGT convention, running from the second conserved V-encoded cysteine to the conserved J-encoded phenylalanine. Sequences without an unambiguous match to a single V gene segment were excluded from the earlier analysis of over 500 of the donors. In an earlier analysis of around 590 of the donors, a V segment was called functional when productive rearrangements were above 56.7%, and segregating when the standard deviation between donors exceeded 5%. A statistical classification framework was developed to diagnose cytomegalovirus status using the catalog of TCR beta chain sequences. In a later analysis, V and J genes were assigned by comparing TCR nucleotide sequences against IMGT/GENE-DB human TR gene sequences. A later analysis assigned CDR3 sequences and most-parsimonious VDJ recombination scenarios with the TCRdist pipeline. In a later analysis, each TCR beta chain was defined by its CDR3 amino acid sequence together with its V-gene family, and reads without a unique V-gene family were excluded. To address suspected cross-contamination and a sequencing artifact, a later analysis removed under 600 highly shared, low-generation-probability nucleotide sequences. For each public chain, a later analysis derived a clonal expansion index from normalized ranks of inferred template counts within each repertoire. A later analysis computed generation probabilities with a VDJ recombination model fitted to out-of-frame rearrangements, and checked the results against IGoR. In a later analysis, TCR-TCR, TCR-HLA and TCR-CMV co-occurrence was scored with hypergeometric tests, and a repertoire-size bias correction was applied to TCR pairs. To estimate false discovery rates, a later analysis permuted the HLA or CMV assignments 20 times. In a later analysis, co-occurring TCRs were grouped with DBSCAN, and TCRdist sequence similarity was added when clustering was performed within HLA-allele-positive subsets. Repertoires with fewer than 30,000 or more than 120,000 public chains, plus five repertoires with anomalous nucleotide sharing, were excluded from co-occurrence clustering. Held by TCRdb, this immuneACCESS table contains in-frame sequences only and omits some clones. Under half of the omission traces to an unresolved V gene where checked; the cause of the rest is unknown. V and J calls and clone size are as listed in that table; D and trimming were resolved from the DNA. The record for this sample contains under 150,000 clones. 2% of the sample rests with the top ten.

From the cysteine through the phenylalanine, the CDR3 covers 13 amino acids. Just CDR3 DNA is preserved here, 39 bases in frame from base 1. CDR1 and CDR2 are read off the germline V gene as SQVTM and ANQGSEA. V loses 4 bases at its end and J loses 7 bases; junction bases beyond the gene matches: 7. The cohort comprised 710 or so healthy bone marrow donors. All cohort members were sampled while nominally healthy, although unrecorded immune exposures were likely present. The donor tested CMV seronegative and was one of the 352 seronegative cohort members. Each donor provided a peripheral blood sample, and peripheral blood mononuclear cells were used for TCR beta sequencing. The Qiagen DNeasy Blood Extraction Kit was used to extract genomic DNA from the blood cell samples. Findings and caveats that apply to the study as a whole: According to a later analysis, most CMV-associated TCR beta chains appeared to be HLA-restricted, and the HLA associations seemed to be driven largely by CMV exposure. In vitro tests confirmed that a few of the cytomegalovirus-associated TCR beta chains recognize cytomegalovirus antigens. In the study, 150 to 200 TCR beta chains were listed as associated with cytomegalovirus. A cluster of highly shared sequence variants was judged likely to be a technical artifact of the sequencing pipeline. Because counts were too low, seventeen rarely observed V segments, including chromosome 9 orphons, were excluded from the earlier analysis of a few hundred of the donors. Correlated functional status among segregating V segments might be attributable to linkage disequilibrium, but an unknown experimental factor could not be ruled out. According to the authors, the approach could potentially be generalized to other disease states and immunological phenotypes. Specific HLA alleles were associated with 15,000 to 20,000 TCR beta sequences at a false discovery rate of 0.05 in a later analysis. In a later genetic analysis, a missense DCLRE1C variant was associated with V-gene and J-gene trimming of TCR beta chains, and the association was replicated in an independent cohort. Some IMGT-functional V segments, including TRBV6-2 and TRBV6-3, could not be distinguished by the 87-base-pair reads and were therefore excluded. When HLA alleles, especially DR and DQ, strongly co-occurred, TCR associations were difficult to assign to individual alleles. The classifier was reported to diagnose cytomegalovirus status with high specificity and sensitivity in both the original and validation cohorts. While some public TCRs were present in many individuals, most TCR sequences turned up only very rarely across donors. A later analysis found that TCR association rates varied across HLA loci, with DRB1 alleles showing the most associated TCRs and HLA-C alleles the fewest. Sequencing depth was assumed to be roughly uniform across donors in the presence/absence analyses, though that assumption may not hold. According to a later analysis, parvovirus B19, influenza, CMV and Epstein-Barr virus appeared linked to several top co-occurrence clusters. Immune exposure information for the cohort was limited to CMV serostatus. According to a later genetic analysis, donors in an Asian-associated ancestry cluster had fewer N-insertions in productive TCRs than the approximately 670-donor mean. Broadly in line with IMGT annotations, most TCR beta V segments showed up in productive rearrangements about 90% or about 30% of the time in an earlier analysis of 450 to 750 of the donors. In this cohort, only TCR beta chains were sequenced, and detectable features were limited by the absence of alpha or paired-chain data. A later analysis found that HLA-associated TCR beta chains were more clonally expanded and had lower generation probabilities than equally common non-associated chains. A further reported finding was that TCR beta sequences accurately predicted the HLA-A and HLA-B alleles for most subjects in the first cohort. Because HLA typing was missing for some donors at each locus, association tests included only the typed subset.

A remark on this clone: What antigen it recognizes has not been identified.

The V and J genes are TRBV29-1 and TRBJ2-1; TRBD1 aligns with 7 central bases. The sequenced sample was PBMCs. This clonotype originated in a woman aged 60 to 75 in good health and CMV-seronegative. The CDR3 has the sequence CSVVTLQGNEQFF. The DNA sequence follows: TGCAGCGTTGTTACTTTACAGGGGAATGAGCAGTTCTTC.